Listed below are T cell receptor beta chains from one sample, sequenced in a study of molecular identifiers for immune sequencing clone quantification. TCRdb re-derived calls from the PCR reads in MiXCR, one entry per CDR3 protein. The repertoire has tens of thousands of distinct CDR3 sequences, 20% to 25% of them found once; the top ten carry 1.9%. The sequenced sample was naive CD8+ T cells from blood, with Jurkat cell RNA spiked in. The source is a human donor in good health. Some libraries in this study had Jurkat cell RNA spiked in. Both conserved end residues are part of each CDR3. The D gene is left open where the match is weak. For some rows the clone size is stated as once, few or many, or as a class when expanded; others skip it.

V,D,size,J,DNA,CDR3
TRBV2,TRBD1,many,TRBJ1-2,TGTGCCAGCAGTGATTTGGACAGGGCCTATGGCTACACCTTC,CASSDLDRAYGYTF
TRBV30,-,many,TRBJ1-3,TGTGCCTGGAGTGTAGACGGAAACACCATATATTTT,CAWSVDGNTIYF
TRBV13,TRBD1,once,TRBJ2-7,TGTGCCAGCCGCGCCACCGGGACAGCGTTTCCGGGCGAGCAGTACTTC,CASRATGTAFPGEQYF
TRBV28,-,many,TRBJ2-7,TGTGCCAGCAGTCCCAATCCCTACGAGCAGTACTTC,CASSPNPYEQYF
TRBV7-9,TRBD1,few,TRBJ2-3,TGTGCCAGCAGCCCAGGGACAGGGGTGGATACGCAGTATTTT,CASSPGTGVDTQYF
TRBV5-5,TRBD1,many,TRBJ2-5,TGTGCCAGCAGCTATCGGGACAGAAAAGACCAAGAGACCCAGTACTTC,CASSYRDRKDQETQYF
TRBV4-3,TRBD2,-,TRBJ2-7,TGCGCCAGCGGCCAAGGCCTAGCGGTCTACGAGCAGTACTTC,CASGQGLAVYEQYF
TRBV20-1,TRBD2,-,TRBJ2-3,TGCAGTGCTAGAGATGTGACTAGCGGGAGGGCCGTGTTAAGCACAGGTACGCAGTATTTT,CSARDVTSGRAVLSTGTQYF
TRBV6-2/TRBV6-3,-,-,TRBJ2-7,TGTGCCAGCAGTTTAGGGCCCGCATCCCCCAAGGGCCTCCCCTACGAGCAGTACTTC,CASSLGPASPKGLPYEQYF
TRBV4-3,-,many,TRBJ2-5,TGCGCCAGCAGCCAAGATCTAGTAGGCCCAGAGACCCAGTACTTC,CASSQDLVGPETQYF
TRBV19,-,few,TRBJ2-7,TGTGCCAGTAGTACCTTTACAGGGTACGAGCAGTACTTC,CASSTFTGYEQYF
TRBV28,-,many,TRBJ1-6,TGTGCCAGCAGTTCTGAAAAGAGCTCCTATAATTCACCCCTCCACTTT,CASSSEKSSYNSPLHF
TRBV20-1,-,many,TRBJ2-1,TGCAGTGCTAGTAGGTCGGGCTCCTACAATGAGCAGTTCTTC,CSASRSGSYNEQFF
TRBV24-1,-,many,TRBJ2-7,TGTGCCACCAGTGATCGATCCGGGTCCTACTACGAGCAGTACTTC,CATSDRSGSYYEQYF
TRBV7-9,TRBD2,many,TRBJ2-7,TGTGCCAGCAGCTCTGCGACTAGCGGGAGTGTTTACGAGCAGTACTTC,CASSSATSGSVYEQYF
TRBV19,TRBD1,-,TRBJ2-7,TGTGCCAGTAGTTCAGGGACAGTAGCCTACGAGCAGTACTTC,CASSSGTVAYEQYF
TRBV12-3/TRBV12-4,TRBD1,many,TRBJ2-7,TGTGCCAGCAGTTTGACAGGGGGAGTCTACGAGCAGTACTTC,CASSLTGGVYEQYF
TRBV9,-,many,TRBJ1-1,TGTGCCAGCAGCGTAGTTGGGGGGCCGTGGGACACTGAAGCTTTCTTT,CASSVVGGPWDTEAFF
TRBV7-9,TRBD1,many,TRBJ2-5,TGTGCCAGCAGCCGGGACAGCCACCAAGAGACCCAGTACTTC,CASSRDSHQETQYF
TRBV12-5,TRBD1,few,TRBJ1-1,TGTGCTAGTGGTTTGGTAATCCGGGACAGAGACATGAACACTGAAGCTTCCTTT,CASGLVIRDRDMNTEASF
TRBV7-2,-,-,TRBJ2-5,TGTGCCCGCACCCAGGGGGGGGGGCCAGAGCCCCAGTACTTC,CARTQGGGPEPQYF
TRBV27,-,-,TRBJ1-1,TGTGCCAGCAGTTTTGACATGTTAACTGAAGCTTTCTTT,CASSFDMLTEAFF
TRBV20-1,-,many,TRBJ1-2,TGCAGTGCTACGGGCGGGGGGGTAGTCGCTAACTATGGCTACACCTTC,CSATGGGVVANYGYTF
TRBV9,-,-,TRBJ1-5,TGCGCCAGCAGCGTAGAGGGTAGTCAGCCCCAGCATTTT,CASSVEGSQPQHF
TRBV13,-,many,TRBJ2-1,TGTGCCAGCAGCCTCACTCCGGGGAATGAGCAGTTCTTC,CASSLTPGNEQFF
TRBV28,-,-,TRBJ1-5,TGTGCCAGCAGTTCGACGCTTGGCAATCAGCCCCAGCATTTT,CASSSTLGNQPQHF
TRBV5-6,TRBD2,many,TRBJ2-1,TGTGCCAGCAGCTTGGAACTAGCGGTAAACAACAATGAGCAGTTCTTC,CASSLELAVNNNEQFF
TRBV2,-,few,TRBJ2-3,TGTGCCAGCACCCGGACTCTCGCAGATACGCAGTATTTT,CASTRTLADTQYF
TRBV6-2/TRBV6-3,-,once,TRBJ2-3,TGCGCCAGCAGCACACCTAGGAGGAAGTACCCAGATCCGCAGTATTTT,CASSTPRRKYPDPQYF
TRBV6-4,TRBD2,many,TRBJ2-1,TGTGCCAGCAGTGATAGCGGGAATATCAACTACAATGAGCAGTTCTTC,CASSDSGNINYNEQFF
TRBV10-2,TRBD1,many,TRBJ1-4,TGCGCCAGCAGATCGACAGGGGCGGAGGAAAAACTGTTTTTT,CASRSTGAEEKLFF
TRBV19,-,many,TRBJ1-3,TGTGCCAGTAGCCTCGATTCTGGAAACACCATATATTTT,CASSLDSGNTIYF
TRBV7-9,TRBD1,many,TRBJ2-3,TGTGCCAGCAGCCCCCGGGACAGGACTAGCACAGATACGCAGTATTTT,CASSPRDRTSTDTQYF
TRBV14,-,-,TRBJ2-1,TGTGCCTGCAGCCAAGAACGGAGTGTTGGTGAGCAGTTCTTC,CACSQERSVGEQFF
TRBV27,-,few,TRBJ1-5,TGTGCCAGCAGTTTATCTCCAGGGCTCCACAATCAGCCCCAGCATTTT,CASSLSPGLHNQPQHF
TRBV28,TRBD2,many,TRBJ2-3,TGTGCCAGCAGTTTATTTCTAGCGGGAGCGCGCACAGATACGCAGTATTTT,CASSLFLAGARTDTQYF
TRBV12-3/TRBV12-4,TRBD1,many,TRBJ2-4,TGTGCCAGCAGAGCCGGGACAGGGGAGGTCATTCAGTACTTC,CASRAGTGEVIQYF
TRBV4-1,-,few,TRBJ2-2,TGCGCCAGCAGCCAAGAAGGCACCGCAACCGGGGAGCTGTTTTTT,CASSQEGTATGELFF
TRBV4-1,-,-,TRBJ2-3,TGCGCCAGCAGCCAAGGGTACGGGGGAAGCACAGATACGCAGTATTTT,CASSQGYGGSTDTQYF
TRBV2,-,-,TRBJ1-2,TGTGCCAGCAGTGAAGCTGGCTATGGCCACACCTTC,CASSEAGYGHTF
TRBV7-9,-,many,TRBJ2-2,TGTGCCAGCAGCCCATTTTGGGACGCCGGGGAGCTGTTTTTT,CASSPFWDAGELFF
TRBV20-1,-,many,TRBJ1-3,TGCAGTGCTAGAGATTGGGGGTCGTTCTCTGGAAACACCATATATTTT,CSARDWGSFSGNTIYF
TRBV27,-,-,TRBJ2-7,TGTGCCAGCAGTCGCATCTGGGTAAACGGAATCCACGAGCAGTACTTC,CASSRIWVNGIHEQYF
TRBV2,-,many,TRBJ1-6,TGTGCCAGCAGCGGTCCTAAGCGAGGGAGCTCCTATAATTCACCCCTCCACTTT,CASSGPKRGSSYNSPLHF
TRBV27,-,many,TRBJ2-1,TGTGCCAGCACCAAGGACACGGAGCAGTTCTTC,CASTKDTEQFF
TRBV4-3,-,many,TRBJ2-7,TGCGCCAGCAGCCAAGACCCAGGGAAGGGCGAGCAGTACTTC,CASSQDPGKGEQYF